This TCR beta chain emerged from a study of patients and donors after allogeneic stem cell transplantation. Trimming took 6 bases from V and 6 from J, leaving 17 bases between them. The CDR3 consists of 14 residues. CDR1 and CDR2 from the germline V gene are KGHSH and LQKENI. TCRdb re-called the RT-PCR reads through MiXCR, storing one row per CDR3 protein. Of about 410,000 distinct CDR3 sequences in the sample, 16% were seen once. The source is a human donor who was either an allogeneic HSCT recipient or a stem cell or donor lymphocyte infusion donor (not recorded which). It is not recorded whose cells these are; they may come from a transplant donor. Source material: blood, either unsorted or a sorted T cell fraction (not recorded which). The chain combines TRBV18 with TRBJ1-2, with a possible D match to TRBD1 (6 bases). As DNA, the CDR3 is TGTGCCAGCTCTACCACACAGGGCAGGGATGGCTACACCTTC. Protein product: CASSTTQGRDGYTF.